The TCR beta chain described here comes from a study of cytomegalovirus exposure and HLA in healthy donors. Study-level information: Assignment to the Caucasian-associated ancestry cluster applied to more than 75% of the approximately 420 genotyped donors.

PCR involved 60 Vbeta and 13 Jbeta primers. Repertoires were generated with immunoSEQ multiplex PCR, while TCRdb's copy carries only in-frame clones and drops some. The profile covers over 150,000 clones, with roughly 77% appearing a single time and 4.9% taken by the ten largest. The CDR3 runs 15 residues. V gave up 8 bases and J gave up 0 bases; unmatched junction bases: 5. Germline V gene data show CDR1 as MNHNS and CDR2 as SASEGT. The TCR comes from a male donor in good health and CMV-seronegative. The source material was PBMCs. V gene TRBV6-1 combines with J gene TRBJ2-2; TRBD2 matches at 8 bases. The CDR3 bases are TGTGCCAGCCAGCCGGGAGGGGCGAACACCGGGGAGCTGTTTTTT. Its protein product is CASQPGGANTGELFF.